The clone carrying this T cell receptor (beta chain) was observed many times. Antigen unknown. The CDR3 totals 15 residues. CDR1 DFQATT and CDR2 SNEGSKA come from the germline V gene (reference sequence). Germline trimming cut 3 bases from V and 0 bases from J; bases unmatched to any gene: 3. Investigators profiled TCR beta VDJ and CDR3 from genomic DNA template. TCRdb ran MiXCR on the reads and lists one entry per CDR3 protein. The profile shows a few hundred thousand distinct CDR3 sequences, about three fifths of them singletons. The sample comes from a study of CD8+CD57+ T cells in acquired aplastic anemia. Whole-study findings and limits: Common to patients and controls were about 31 CD8+ CDR3 sequences.

Those patients picked for sequencing had displayed CD8+CD57+ cell expansion on flow cytometry. The receptor comes from a human donor with aplastic anemia. This chain uses TRBV20-1 with TRBJ2-2; 8 bases line up with TRBD1. Sequences were obtained from sorted CD4+, CD8+, or CD8+CD57+ T cells (not recorded which) from PBMCs. The CDR3 DNA sequence: TGCAGTGCTAGCCCACAGGGGGCGAACACCGGGGAGCTGTTTTTT. Translation gives CSASPQGANTGELFF.